The 18 T cell receptor beta chains given below trace back to one sample, sequenced in a study of shared clonotypes between healthy human individuals. Some clones are missing from TCRdb's copy, which holds only in-frame ones; the method was immunoSEQ multiplex PCR. The sample shows 2 million to 3 million clones, more than 85% of them seen only once. Sequencing was done on a sample of naive CD4+ T cells from PBMCs. Subset reported: CD45RA+ positively selected. Receptors originate from a man between 18 and 29 years old in good health. Some clones in this sample may be carry-over from other donors' samples.

This rearrangement joins TRBV20-1 to TRBJ2-1; D not resolved. CDR3 length: 10 amino acids. Trimming shortened V by 0 bases and J by 14 bases, and 8 bases separated the two germline ends. Germline V gene data show CDR1 as DFQATT and CDR2 as SNEGSKA (reference sequence). The CDR3 is CSARDFREFF. In DNA form, the CDR3 reads TGCAGTGCTAGAGATTTTCGAGAGTTCTTC.

About this clone: Different DNA sequences within this sample yield the same CDR3. The chain carries TRBV6-5 and TRBJ2-2; unclear D gene. Germline V gene data show CDR1 as MNHEY and CDR2 as SVGAGI. V gave up 0 bases and J gave up 0 bases, with 5 bases separating them. The CDR3 sequence is 15 residues long. The CDR3 sequence: CASSYSGPNTGELFF. In DNA form, the CDR3 reads TGTGCCAGCAGTTACTCCGGTCCGAACACCGGGGAGCTGTTTTTT.

V and J are TRBV5-4 and TRBJ2-1; 10 bases are a match to TRBD2. With V trimmed by 4 bases and J by 4 bases, 2 bases remained unmatched. The CDR3 extends over 14 amino acids. Germline assignment: CDR1 SGHNT and CDR2 YYREEE (reference sequence). The CDR3 loop reads CASSGTSVYNEQFF. As DNA, the CDR3 is TGTGCCAGCAGCGGGACTAGCGTATACAATGAGCAGTTCTTC.

To note about this clone: This CDR3 is also generated by other DNA sequences in the sample. This chain links TRBV5-1 with TRBJ2-3; the D gene is possibly TRBD1 (6 bases). Germline CDR1 is SGHRS and CDR2 is YFSETQ. With 0 bases removed from V and 0 bases from J, the gap between germline ends came to 8 bases. This CDR3 has 15 amino acids. The CDR3 DNA reads TGCGCCAGCAGCTTGGGGACAGCTAGCACAGATACGCAGTATTTT. It translates to CASSLGTASTDTQYF.

The chain uses TRBV5-1 and TRBJ2-2; maybe TRBD1 (5 bases). Germline V lookup: CDR1 SGHRS, CDR2 YFSETQ. The CDR3 totals 16 residues. Trimming pared 4 bases from V and 6 bases from J, leaving 19 bases between. This CDR3 is CASSENQGMKAGELFF. In DNA form, the CDR3 reads TGCGCCAGCAGCGAGAATCAGGGTATGAAGGCCGGGGAGCTGTTTTTT.

The J gene is TRBJ2-5, the V gene TRBV5-4; 7 bases line up with TRBD2. The junction had 0 bases not matched to a gene; V was cut back by 5 bases and J by 5 bases. Germline V gene lookup returns CDR1 SGHNT and CDR2 YYREEE (reference sequence). The CDR3 runs 11 residues. The DNA for the CDR3 is TGTGCCAGCAGGGGGGGGGAGACCCAGTACTTC. This codes for CASRGGETQYF. Full variable domain (rest looked up from reference TRBV5-4 and TRBJ2-5): ETGVTQSPTHLIKTRGQQVTLRCSSQSGHNTVSWYQQALGQGPQFIFQYYREEENGRGNFPPRFSGLQFPNYSSELNVNALELDDSALYLCASRGGETQYFGPGTRLLVL.

J is TRBJ2-6 and V is TRBV5-1, with D possibly TRBD2 on 5 matching bases. V was pared by 4 bases and J by 2 bases, with 16 bases between. Per germline, CDR1 SGHRS and CDR2 YFSETQ. This CDR3 has 17 amino acids. CDR3: CASSPDGMSPGANVLTF. The CDR3 DNA sequence: TGCGCCAGCAGCCCGGACGGGATGAGCCCTGGGGCCAACGTCCTGACTTTC.

The V call is TRBV7-9, the J call TRBJ1-3; D is unresolved. The CDR3 extends over 13 amino acids. V lost 3 bases and J lost 4, with 7 bases in between. Germline V gene data show CDR1 as SEHNR and CDR2 as FQNEAQ (reference sequence). The CDR3 reads CASSLLWGNTIYF. The CDR3 nucleotides read TGTGCCAGCAGCTTGTTGTGGGGAAACACCATATATTTT.

The rearrangement links TRBV29-1 to TRBJ1-2; TRBD1 is a possible D gene (6 bases). This CDR3 has 13 residues. Deletions cut 4 bases from V and 8 bases from J, with 17 bases between. Germline-derived CDR1 and CDR2 are SQVTM and ANQGSEA. CDR3 sequence reads: CSVVRRQGNGYTF. CDR3 coding DNA: TGCAGCGTTGTTAGGCGGCAGGGGAACGGCTACACCTTC.

The V and J genes are TRBV28 and TRBJ2-7; D uncertain. The ends were cut back, 4 bases at V and 3 bases at J, with 7 bases in the middle. The CDR3 runs to 12 residues. Germline V gives CDR1 MDHEN, CDR2 SYDVKM. The CDR3 region has the DNA TGTGCCAGCAGTTCCGTACACTACGAGCAGTACTTC. It yields the protein CASSSVHYEQYF.

A single count supports this clone. This chain links TRBV5-5 with TRBJ1-1; the match to TRBD1 covers 7 bases. The CDR3 is 14 amino acids. The germline V gene encodes CDR1 SGHKS and CDR2 YYEKEE (reference sequence). J was trimmed by 5 bases and V by 0 bases; bases with no gene match: 4. Here the CDR3 reads CASSLEGAGTEAFF. The CDR3 coding sequence is TGTGCCAGCAGCTTGGAGGGGGCAGGGACTGAAGCTTTCTTT.

The rearrangement links TRBV5-6 to TRBJ1-2, with 7 bases lining up with TRBD1. V dropped 4 bases and J dropped 4; count of bases not matched to a gene: 1. The germline V gene encodes CDR1 SGHDT and CDR2 YYEEEE. The CDR3 spans 12 residues. CDR3: CASSDRVYGYTF. CDR3 DNA: TGTGCCAGCAGCGACAGGGTCTATGGCTACACCTTC.

This chain uses TRBV4-1 with TRBJ1-2, with D perhaps TRBD1 (6 bases). CDR3 size: 14 residues. The germline V gene has CDR1 MGHRA and CDR2 YSYEKL. V shed 1 base and J shed 2 bases, with 8 bases lying between them. For the CDR3, the DNA is TGCGCCAGCAGCCAAGGTGGGGGCAACTATGGCTACACCTTC. This translates into CASSQGGGNYGYTF.

The V and J genes are TRBV7-2 and TRBJ2-7; no firm D call. V shed 6 bases and J shed 3 bases, with 12 bases lying between them. CDR1 SGHTA and CDR2 FQGNSA come from the germline V gene. The CDR3 runs to 13 residues. The CDR3 nucleotides are TGTGCCAGCAGTCGACCTGGACGCTACGAGCAGTACTTC. As protein: CASSRPGRYEQYF.

The chain couples TRBV7-9 to TRBJ2-6; 8 bases map to TRBD1. This CDR3 contains 16 residues. From germline, CDR1 is SEHNR and CDR2 FQNEAQ (reference sequence). V shed 5 bases and J 4 bases; nucleotides not matched to a gene: 7. CDR3 DNA sequence: TGTGCCAGCAGCCGCAACAGGGGGGCCGGGGCCAACGTCCTGACTTTC. It translates to CASSRNRGAGANVLTF.

The chain joins TRBV7-9 to TRBJ2-1; 11 nucleotides line up with TRBD2. Germline V gene lookup returns CDR1 SEHNR and CDR2 FQNEAQ (reference sequence). CDR3 length: 19 amino acids. The V and J ends lost 5 bases and 0 bases, in that order; junction bases with no gene match: 12. CDR3 sequence reads: CASSPKMTSGKSSYNEQFF. CDR3 in DNA: TGTGCCAGCAGCCCTAAGATGACTAGCGGGAAGAGCTCCTACAATGAGCAGTTCTTC.

This chain joins TRBV7-2 and TRBJ2-3, with D hard to call. Germline lookup yields CDR1 SGHTA and CDR2 FQGNSA. CDR3 length: 14 residues. V dropped 5 bases and J dropped 7 bases, with 16 bases sitting between them. For the CDR3, the DNA is TGTGCCAGCAGCCCTCCTAGTGGAAGGAATACGCAGTATTTT. Translation gives CASSPPSGRNTQYF.

This clone occurred a few times. V usage is TRBV5-4 and J usage is TRBJ1-1; 8 nucleotides agree with TRBD1. CDR1 is SGHNT, CDR2 YYREEE, per germline (reference sequence). V gave up 4 bases and J gave up 0 bases; unmatched junction bases: 5. The CDR3 length is 15 residues. CDR3 protein: CASSPGDRLNTEAFF. In DNA, the CDR3 is TGTGCCAGCAGCCCGGGGGACAGGCTGAACACTGAAGCTTTCTTT. Drawing the rest from reference TRBV5-4 and TRBJ1-1, the complete variable domain is ETGVTQSPTHLIKTRGQQVTLRCSSQSGHNTVSWYQQALGQGPQFIFQYYREEENGRGNFPPRFSGLQFPNYSSELNVNALELDDSALYLCASSPGDRLNTEAFFGQGTRLTVV.